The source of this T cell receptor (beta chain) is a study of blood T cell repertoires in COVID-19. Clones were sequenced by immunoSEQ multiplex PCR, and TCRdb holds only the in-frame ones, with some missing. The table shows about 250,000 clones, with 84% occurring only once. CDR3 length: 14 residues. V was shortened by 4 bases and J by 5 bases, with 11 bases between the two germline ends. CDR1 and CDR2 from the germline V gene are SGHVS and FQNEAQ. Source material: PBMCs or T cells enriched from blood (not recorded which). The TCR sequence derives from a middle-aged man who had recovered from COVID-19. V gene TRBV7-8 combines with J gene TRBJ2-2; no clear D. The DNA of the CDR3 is TGTGCCAGCAGCTCCCACAGAATTACCGGGGAGCTGTTTTTT. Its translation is CASSSHRITGELFF.